Listed below are T cell receptor beta chains from one sample, sequenced in a study of metastatic and nonmetastatic thyroid tumors. With MiXCR, TCRdb reprocessed the PCR reads. The sample records around 42,000 clones, about 10% being singletons. Sequences were obtained from blood. The source of these receptors is a female donor with papillary thyroid cancer or a benign thyroid nodule (not recorded which). Some clones in this sample may be carry-over from other donors' samples. Each CDR3 is given with its conserved first and last residue.

V gene | CDR3 protein
TRBV10-2 | CASVRGAGDYYEQYF
TRBV20-1 | CSASLGSAKNIQYF
TRBV7-2 | CASSLMGGMETQYF
TRBV6-1 | CASSESDSSYNEQFF
TRBV28 | CASSTFREQYF
TRBV10-3 | CAISESNQAYEQYF
TRBV5-1 | CASIKGLAGTDTQYF
TRBV11-2 | CASSLELRDRIYEQYF
TRBV28 | CASSSGLAETQYF
TRBV7-9 | CASSSQQGNTEAFF
TRBV11-2 | CASSLGPYSGNTIYF
TRBV6-1 | CATSAAGDNSPLHF
TRBV10-1 | CASSEGGGTGELFF
TRBV15 | CATSREIGGELFF
TRBV4-1 | CASSFRGLAGDSTDTQYF
TRBV11-2 | CASSLVAGEKNEQFF
TRBV24-1 | CATSEWASGSSNEQFF
TRBV10-3 | CAIQDRGRTEAFF
TRBV20-1 | CSAKGVREGPTGEMFF
TRBV12-3/TRBV12-4 | CASLGGAWKTQYF
TRBV7-2 | CASSPRTRSAEQYF
TRBV29-1 | CSVLAPRGHGYTF
TRBV2 | CASSEAAIAKNIQYF